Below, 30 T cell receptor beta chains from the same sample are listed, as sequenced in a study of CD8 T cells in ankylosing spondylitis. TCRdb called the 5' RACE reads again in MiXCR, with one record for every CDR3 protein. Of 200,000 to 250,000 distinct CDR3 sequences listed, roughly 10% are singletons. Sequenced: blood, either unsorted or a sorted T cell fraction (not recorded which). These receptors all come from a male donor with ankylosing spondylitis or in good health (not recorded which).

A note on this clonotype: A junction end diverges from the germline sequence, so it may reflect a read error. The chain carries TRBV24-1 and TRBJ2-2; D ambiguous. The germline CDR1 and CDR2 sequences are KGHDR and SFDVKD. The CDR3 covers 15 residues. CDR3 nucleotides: TGTGCCACCGGTGATTACAACACGAACACCGGGGAGCTGTTTTTT. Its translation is CATGDYNTNTGELFF.

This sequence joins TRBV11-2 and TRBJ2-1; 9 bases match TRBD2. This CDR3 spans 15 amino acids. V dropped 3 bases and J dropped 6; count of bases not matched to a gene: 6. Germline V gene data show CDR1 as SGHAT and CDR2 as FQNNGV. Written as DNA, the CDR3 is TGTGCCAGCAGCTTCTTTAGCGGGAGTGGCAATGAGCAGTTCTTC. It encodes CASSFFSGSGNEQFF.

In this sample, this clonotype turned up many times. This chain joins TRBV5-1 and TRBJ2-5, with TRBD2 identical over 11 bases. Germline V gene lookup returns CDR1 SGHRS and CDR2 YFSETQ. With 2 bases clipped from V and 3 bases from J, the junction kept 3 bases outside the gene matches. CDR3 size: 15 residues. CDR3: CASSFTSGGEETQYF. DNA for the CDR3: TGCGCCAGCAGCTTCACTAGCGGGGGTGAAGAGACCCAGTACTTC.

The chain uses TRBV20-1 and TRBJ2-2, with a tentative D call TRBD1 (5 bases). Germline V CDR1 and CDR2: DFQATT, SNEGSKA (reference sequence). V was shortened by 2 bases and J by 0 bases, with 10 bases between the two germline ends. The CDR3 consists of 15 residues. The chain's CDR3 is CSARRGATNTGELFF. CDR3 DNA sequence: TGCAGTGCTAGAAGGGGCGCTACGAACACCGGGGAGCTGTTTTTT.

The CDR3 here is CASIQNTEAFF. The DNA of the CDR3 is TGTGCCAGCATACAGAACACTGAAGCTTTCTTT. This chain links TRBV2 with TRBJ1-1; D unresolved. Germline assignment: CDR1 SNHLY and CDR2 FYNNEI. Trimming cost V 7 bases and J 1 base, with 4 bases left between them. The CDR3 has 11 residues.

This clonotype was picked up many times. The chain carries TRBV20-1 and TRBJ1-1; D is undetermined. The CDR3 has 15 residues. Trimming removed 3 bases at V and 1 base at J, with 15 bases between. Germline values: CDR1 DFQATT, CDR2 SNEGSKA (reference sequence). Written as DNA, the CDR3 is TGCAGTGCTAGGGCCCCCTTTGGAGCGAACACTGAAGCTTTCTTT. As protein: CSARAPFGANTEAFF.

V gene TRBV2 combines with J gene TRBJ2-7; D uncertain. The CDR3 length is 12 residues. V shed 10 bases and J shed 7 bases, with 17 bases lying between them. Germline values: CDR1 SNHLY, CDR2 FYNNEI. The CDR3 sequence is CATLTSLGEQYF. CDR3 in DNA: TGTGCCACCCTGACTTCCCTTGGGGAGCAGTACTTC.

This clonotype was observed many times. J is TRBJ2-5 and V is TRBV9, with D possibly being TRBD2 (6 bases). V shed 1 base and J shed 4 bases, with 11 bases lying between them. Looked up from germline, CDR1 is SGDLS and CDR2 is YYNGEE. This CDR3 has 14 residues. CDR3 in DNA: TGTGCCAGCAGCGTACTCGGGGGTGGAGAGACCCAGTACTTC. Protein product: CASSVLGGGETQYF.

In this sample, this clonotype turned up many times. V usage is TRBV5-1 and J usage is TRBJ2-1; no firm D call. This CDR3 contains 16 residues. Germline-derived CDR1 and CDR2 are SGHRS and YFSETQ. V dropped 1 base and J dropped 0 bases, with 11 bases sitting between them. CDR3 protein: CASSLTGSSSYNEQFF. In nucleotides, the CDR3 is TGCGCCAGCAGCTTGACCGGGTCGAGCTCCTACAATGAGCAGTTCTTC.

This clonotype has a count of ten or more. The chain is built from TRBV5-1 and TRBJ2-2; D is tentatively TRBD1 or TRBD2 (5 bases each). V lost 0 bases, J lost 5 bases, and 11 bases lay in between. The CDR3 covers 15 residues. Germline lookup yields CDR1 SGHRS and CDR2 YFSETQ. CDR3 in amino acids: CASSLDGTDTGELFF. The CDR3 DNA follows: TGCGCCAGCAGCTTGGACGGGACCGATACCGGGGAGCTGTTTTTT.

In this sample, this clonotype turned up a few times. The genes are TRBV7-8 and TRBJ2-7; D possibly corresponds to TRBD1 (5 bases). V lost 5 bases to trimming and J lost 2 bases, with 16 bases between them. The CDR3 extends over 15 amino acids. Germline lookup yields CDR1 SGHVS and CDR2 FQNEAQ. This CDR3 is CASSPTTGTTYEQYF. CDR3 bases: TGTGCCAGCAGCCCAACCACAGGTACCACCTACGAGCAGTACTTC.

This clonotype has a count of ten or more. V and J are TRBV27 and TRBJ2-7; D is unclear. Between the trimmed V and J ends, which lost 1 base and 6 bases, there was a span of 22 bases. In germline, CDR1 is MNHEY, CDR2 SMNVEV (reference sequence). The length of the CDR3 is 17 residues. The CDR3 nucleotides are TGTGCCAGCAGTTTATTGTCCTTCAGTGTGAAACCCTTCGAGCAGTACTTC. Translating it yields CASSLLSFSVKPFEQYF.

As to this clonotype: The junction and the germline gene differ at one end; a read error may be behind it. In nucleotides, the CDR3 is TGCGCCAACAGCTTGGGACGGTCCTACAATGAGCAGTTCTTC. Translated: CANSLGRSYNEQFF. This chain connects TRBV5-1 to TRBJ2-1; the D gene could be TRBD1 or TRBD2 (5 bases each). This CDR3 region has 14 residues. Germline V lookup: CDR1 SGHRS, CDR2 YFSETQ.

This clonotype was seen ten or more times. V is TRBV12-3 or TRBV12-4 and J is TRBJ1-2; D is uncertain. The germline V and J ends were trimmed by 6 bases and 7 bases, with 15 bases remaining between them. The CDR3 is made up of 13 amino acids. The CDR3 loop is CASRDRNGFGYTF. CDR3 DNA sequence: TGTGCCAGCAGGGACCGTAATGGCTTTGGCTACACCTTC.

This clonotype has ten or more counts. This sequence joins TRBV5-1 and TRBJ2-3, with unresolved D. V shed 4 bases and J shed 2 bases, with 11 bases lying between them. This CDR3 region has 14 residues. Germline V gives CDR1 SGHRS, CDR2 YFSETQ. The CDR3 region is CASSQDSPTDTQYF. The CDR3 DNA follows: TGCGCCAGCAGCCAAGATTCTCCCACAGATACGCAGTATTTT.

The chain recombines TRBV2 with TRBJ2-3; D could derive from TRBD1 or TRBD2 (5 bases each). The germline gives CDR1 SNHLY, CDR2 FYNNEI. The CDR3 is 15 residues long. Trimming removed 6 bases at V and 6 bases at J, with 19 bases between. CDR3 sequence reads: CASSPRDPSWDTQYF. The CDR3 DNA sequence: TGTGCCAGCAGCCCCCGGGACCCTAGCTGGGATACGCAGTATTTT.

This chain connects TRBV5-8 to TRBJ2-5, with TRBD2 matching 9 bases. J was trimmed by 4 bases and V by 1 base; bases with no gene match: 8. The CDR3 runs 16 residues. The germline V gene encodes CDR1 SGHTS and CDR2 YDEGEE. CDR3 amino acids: CASSLPRAGGGETQYF. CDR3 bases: TGTGCCAGCAGCTTGCCCCGCGCGGGAGGGGGAGAGACCCAGTACTTC.

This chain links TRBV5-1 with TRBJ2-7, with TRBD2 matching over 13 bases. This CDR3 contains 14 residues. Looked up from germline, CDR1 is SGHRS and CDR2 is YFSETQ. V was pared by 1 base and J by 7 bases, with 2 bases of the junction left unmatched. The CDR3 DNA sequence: TGCGCCAGCAGCTTGACTAGCGGGAGGGTGGAGCAGTACTTC. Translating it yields CASSLTSGRVEQYF.

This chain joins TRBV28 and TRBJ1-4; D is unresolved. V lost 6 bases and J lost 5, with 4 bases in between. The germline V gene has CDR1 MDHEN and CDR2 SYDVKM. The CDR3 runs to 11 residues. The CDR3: CASSSNEKLFF. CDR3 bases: TGTGCCAGCAGCAGCAATGAAAAACTGTTTTTT.

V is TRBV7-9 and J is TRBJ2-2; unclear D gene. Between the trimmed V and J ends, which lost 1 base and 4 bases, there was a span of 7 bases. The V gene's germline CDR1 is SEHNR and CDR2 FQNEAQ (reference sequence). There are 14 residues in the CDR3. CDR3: CASSLVASTGELFF. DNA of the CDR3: TGTGCCAGCAGCTTAGTAGCCAGCACCGGGGAGCTGTTTTTT.

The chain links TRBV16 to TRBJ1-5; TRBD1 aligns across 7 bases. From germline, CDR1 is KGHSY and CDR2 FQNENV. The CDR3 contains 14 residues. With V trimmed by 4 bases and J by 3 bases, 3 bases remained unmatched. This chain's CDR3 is CASSRTGVNQPQHF. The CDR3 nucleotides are TGTGCCAGCAGCCGCACAGGGGTCAATCAGCCCCAGCATTTT.

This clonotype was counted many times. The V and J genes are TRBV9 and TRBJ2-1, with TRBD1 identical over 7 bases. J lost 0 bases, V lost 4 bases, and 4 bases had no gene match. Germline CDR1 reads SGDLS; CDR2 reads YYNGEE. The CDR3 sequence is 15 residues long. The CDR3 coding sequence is TGTGCCAGCAGCTTTAGGACAGGCTCCTACAATGAGCAGTTCTTC. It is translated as CASSFRTGSYNEQFF.

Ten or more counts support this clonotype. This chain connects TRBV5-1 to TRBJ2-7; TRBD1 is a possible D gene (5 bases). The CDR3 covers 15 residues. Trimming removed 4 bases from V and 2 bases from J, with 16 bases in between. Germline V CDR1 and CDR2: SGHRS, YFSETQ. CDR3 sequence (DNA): TGCGCCAGCAGCGTGACTTTGGACACCCCCTACGAGCAGTACTTC. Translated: CASSVTLDTPYEQYF.

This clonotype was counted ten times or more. CDR3 region: CATSDPGTGVFF. CDR3 coding DNA: TGTGCCACCAGTGATCCCGGGACAGGGGTTTTCTTT. The chain carries TRBV24-1 and TRBJ1-1, with 10 bases matching TRBD1. The germline CDR1 and CDR2 sequences are KGHDR and SFDVKD. The CDR3 loop spans 12 amino acids. V lost 3 bases to trimming and J lost 13 bases; unmatched junction nucleotides: 4.

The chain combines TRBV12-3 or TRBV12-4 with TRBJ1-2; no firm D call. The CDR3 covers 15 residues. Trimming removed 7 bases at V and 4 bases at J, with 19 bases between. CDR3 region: CASTRYFATLYGYTF. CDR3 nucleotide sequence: TGTGCCAGCACCCGATACTTTGCTACCCTCTATGGCTACACCTTC.

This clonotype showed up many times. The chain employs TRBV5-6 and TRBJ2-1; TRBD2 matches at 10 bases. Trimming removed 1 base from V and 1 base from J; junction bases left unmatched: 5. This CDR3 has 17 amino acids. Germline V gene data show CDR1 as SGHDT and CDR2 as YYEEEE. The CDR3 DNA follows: TGTGCCAGCAGCTTGTTAACTAGCGGGGCTTCCTACAATGAGCAGTTCTTC. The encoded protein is CASSLLTSGASYNEQFF. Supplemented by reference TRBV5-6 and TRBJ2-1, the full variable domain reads DAGVTQSPTHLIKTRGQQVTLRCSPKSGHDTVSWYQQALGQGPQFIFQYYEEEERQRGNFPDRFSGHQFPNYSSELNVNALLLGDSALYLCASSLLTSGASYNEQFFGPGTRLTVL.

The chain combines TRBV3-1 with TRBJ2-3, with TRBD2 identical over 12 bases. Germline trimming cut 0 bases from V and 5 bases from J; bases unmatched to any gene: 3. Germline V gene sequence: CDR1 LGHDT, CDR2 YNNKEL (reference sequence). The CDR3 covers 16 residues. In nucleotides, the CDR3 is TGTGCCAGCAGCCAAGACACTAGCGGGAGGAAAGATACGCAGTATTTT. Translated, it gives CASSQDTSGRKDTQYF.

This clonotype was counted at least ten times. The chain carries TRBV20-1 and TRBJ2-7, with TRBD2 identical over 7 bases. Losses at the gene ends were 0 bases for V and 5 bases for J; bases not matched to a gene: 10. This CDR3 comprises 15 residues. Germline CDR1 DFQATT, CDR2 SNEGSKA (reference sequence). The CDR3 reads CSARDGSGGSHEQYF. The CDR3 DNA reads TGCAGTGCTAGAGATGGCTCGGGGGGTTCGCACGAGCAGTACTTC.

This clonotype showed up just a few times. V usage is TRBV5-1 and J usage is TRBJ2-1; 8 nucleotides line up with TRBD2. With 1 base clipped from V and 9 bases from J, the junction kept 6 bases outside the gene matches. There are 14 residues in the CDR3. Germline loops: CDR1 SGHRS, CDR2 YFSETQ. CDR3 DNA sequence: TGCGCCAGCAGCTTGTCCGGGGGGGCCTCTGAGCAGTTCTTC. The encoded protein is CASSLSGGASEQFF.

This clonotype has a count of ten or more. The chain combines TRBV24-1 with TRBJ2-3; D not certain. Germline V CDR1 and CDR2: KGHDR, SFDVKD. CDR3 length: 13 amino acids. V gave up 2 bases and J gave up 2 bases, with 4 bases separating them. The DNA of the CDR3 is TGTGCCACCAGTGATTCGTACACAGATACGCAGTATTTT. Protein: CATSDSYTDTQYF.